A single sample is the source of the 4 T cell receptor beta chains below, sequenced in a study of blood T cell repertoires in COVID-19. The method was immunoSEQ multiplex PCR; TCRdb's version includes in-frame clones alone and lacks a portion of them. The table shows 120,000 or so clones, with approximately 80% occurring only once. The sample consisted of peripheral blood. The receptor source for this set is a man aged 55 to 69 with acute or convalescent COVID-19.

This chain joins TRBV6-2 or TRBV6-3 and TRBJ2-3; no reliable D call. Trimming shortened V by 3 bases and J by 1 base, and 8 bases separated the two germline ends. Germline lookup yields CDR1 MNHEY and CDR2 SVGEGT. The CDR3 is made up of 14 amino acids. Here the CDR3 DNA reads TGTGCCAGCAGTTATCGCTTAGGCACAGATACGCAGTATTTT. This codes for CASSYRLGTDTQYF.

V and J are TRBV9 and TRBJ2-1, with TRBD2 identical over 11 bases. V lost 4 bases, J lost 4 bases, and 7 bases stayed unmatched. Germline V gene data show CDR1 as SGDLS and CDR2 as YYNGEE. The CDR3 consists of 16 residues. The CDR3 loop reads CASSLSGRASYNEQFF. In DNA, the CDR3 is TGTGCCAGCAGCCTTAGCGGGAGGGCCTCGTACAATGAGCAGTTCTTC.

V usage is TRBV5-5 and J usage is TRBJ2-4; 9 positions match TRBD2. V shed 0 bases and J 9 bases; nucleotides not matched to a gene: 7. CDR3 length: 15 residues. Germline V gene sequence: CDR1 SGHKS, CDR2 YYEKEE (reference sequence). DNA for the CDR3: TGTGCCAGCAGCTTGGGGCTAGCGGGATTGGGCATTCAGTACTTC. Translation gives CASSLGLAGLGIQYF.

For this clone: Other DNA sequences of this sample code for an identical CDR3. The chain joins TRBV7-2 to TRBJ2-3; 12 bases line up with TRBD2. CDR3 length: 16 amino acids. The germline V gene has CDR1 SGHTA and CDR2 FQGNSA. V shed 5 bases, J shed 4 bases, and the junction held 7 bases outside the gene matches. The CDR3 here is CASSLALAGGADTQYF. In nucleotides, the CDR3 is TGTGCCAGCAGCCTCGCCCTAGCGGGAGGGGCAGATACGCAGTATTTT.